This T cell receptor beta chain appears in the sequencing data of a study of cytomegalovirus exposure and HLA in healthy donors (dated by TCRdb to about 2017). Broadly, across the study: An earlier analysis of 550 to 700 of the donors reported 250 to 300 Gb of sequence data and around 110 million unique TCR beta sequences from some 180 million T cells. The study aimed to test whether cataloging public T cell receptors could reveal signatures of past pathogen exposure. Across about 380 genotyped donors of the cohort, an average of roughly 250,000 unique TCR beta nucleotide sequences per donor were sequenced, and approximately 17% of those sequences were non-productive. Typing coverage differed by locus: A, B, C, DRB1 and DQB1 were typed in roughly 620-630 donors, DQA1 in 500 to 550, DPA1 in 600 to 610, and DPB1 in around 440. In an earlier analysis of 550 to 700 of the donors, high-throughput TCR beta sequencing was used to judge whether each TCR beta V gene segment behaved as functional or pseudogenic. Of the 350 to 450 genotyped donors, approximately 80% fell in the genetic ancestry cluster associated with self-reported Caucasian donors. Approximately 330 gigabases of sequencing data and 70 million to 95 million unique TCR sequences made up an early release that covered approximately 650 HLA-typed donors. Roughly five DR-DQ haplotypes were handled as single units for association and clustering, since linkage in the cohort was strong. The T cell repertoires of under 700 subjects were profiled by immunosequencing and related to cytomegalovirus serostatus. To study patterns of TCR occurrence, a later analysis re-analyzed previously published TCR beta repertoires from 600 to 750 donors and added high-resolution HLA genotyping. Donor age, sex, ethnicity and CMV serostatus were collected together with the repertoire data. Every discovery cohort repertoire had been produced on one sequencing platform. A separate validation cohort of over a hundred different subjects was used in addition to the 666-subject first cohort. In a later genetic analysis, genome-wide SNP genotypes for about 60% of the 666 donors were used, and that subset was treated as a discovery cohort. HLA typing included class I and class II loci at four-digit resolution. Rather than using new phenotypic data, the later analysis identified candidate immune exposures from TCR beta sequences and from how often those sequences occurred across donors. The study combined high-throughput TCR immunosequencing, statistical association of individual TCRs with disease status, and machine learning to predict cytomegalovirus infection status. Overall study results and their limits: The study gave a list of about 160 TCR beta chains associated with cytomegalovirus. Across donors, most TCR sequences were observed very rarely, whereas some public TCRs were present in many individuals. An association between a missense DCLRE1C variant and V-gene and J-gene trimming of TCR beta chains was found in a later genetic analysis and replicated in an independent cohort. Because the 87-base-pair reads could not distinguish some IMGT-functional V segments, including TRBV6-2 and TRBV6-3, those segments were excluded. In both the original and validation cohorts, the classifier was reported to diagnose cytomegalovirus status with high specificity and sensitivity. A later analysis reported that several top co-occurrence clusters appeared linked to parvovirus B19, influenza, CMV and Epstein-Barr virus. A few of the identified cytomegalovirus-associated TCR beta chains were confirmed in vitro to be specific for cytomegalovirus antigens. The only immune exposure information available for the cohort was CMV serostatus. This cohort had only TCR beta chains sequenced, and the lack of alpha or paired-chain data limited which features could be detected. The presence/absence analyses assumed that sequencing depth was roughly uniform across donors, and that assumption may not be true. In a later analysis, HLA-associated TCR beta chains showed more clonal expansion and lower generation probabilities than non-associated chains that were equally common. According to a later analysis, TCR association rates differed among HLA loci, with DRB1 alleles showing the most associated TCRs and HLA-C alleles showing the fewest. In a later analysis, about 16,000 TCR beta sequences were associated with specific HLA alleles at a false discovery rate of 0.05. In a later genetic analysis, fewer N-insertions in productive TCRs were reported among donors in an Asian-associated ancestry cluster than the roughly 700-donor mean. Assigning TCR associations to individual alleles was difficult when HLA alleles, especially DR and DQ, strongly co-occurred. The authors suggested that the approach could potentially be generalized to other disease states and immunological phenotypes. Correlated functional status among segregating V segments might be attributable to linkage disequilibrium, but an unknown experimental factor could not be ruled out. Some 16 rarely observed V segments, including chromosome 9 orphons, were excluded from the earlier analysis of a few hundred of the donors because counts were too low. A further reported finding was that TCR beta sequences accurately predicted the HLA-A and HLA-B alleles for most subjects in the first cohort. Most CMV-associated TCR beta chains appeared to be HLA-restricted in a later analysis, and the HLA associations seemed to be driven largely by CMV exposure. A cluster of highly shared sequence variants was judged likely to represent a technical artifact of the sequencing pipeline. Because HLA typing was missing for some donors at each locus, association tests included only the typed subset. In an earlier analysis of about 540 of the donors, most TCR beta V segments were observed in productive rearrangements about 90% or about 30% of the time, broadly matching IMGT annotations.

The cohort was made up of 500 to 850 healthy bone marrow donors. Cohort members were all nominally healthy when sampled, although unrecorded immune exposures were likely present. The donor was CMV seronegative and was included in the group of a few hundred seronegative cohort members. A peripheral blood sample was provided by each donor, and peripheral blood mononuclear cells were used for TCR beta sequencing. Genomic DNA was extracted from the blood cell samples with the Qiagen DNeasy Blood Extraction Kit. Notes on this clone: This receptor's antigen is unknown. The sample holds no much larger clone one base away, and base qualities are not on file.

Receptors were amplified or captured by the immunoSEQ multiplex PCR assay. For the multiplex PCR, a mixture combining 60 forward primers for TCR Vbeta segments and 13 reverse primers for TCR Jbeta segments was used. The CDR3 region of rearranged TCR beta genes was amplified from genomic DNA with a multiplex PCR assay. On the Illumina HiSeq System, the amplified TCR beta libraries were sequenced as 87-base-pair reads. In the source study's methods: Across the 670 or so repertoires, a later analysis counted 80 million or so unique TCR beta chains, roughly 11 million of which were shared by at least two donors. Raw reads were error-corrected and collapsed into unique sequences with a nearest-neighbor algorithm that merged closely related sequences to remove PCR and sequencing errors. CDR3 sequences were aligned to IMGT reference sequences to assign V, D and J gene segments. For a sequence to be retained, at least a six-nucleotide match to both a V gene segment and a J gene segment was required. A rearrangement was called productive if the CDR3 had no stop codons and remained in frame with V and J, and every other rearrangement was called non-productive. Following IMGT convention, CDR3 was defined as the stretch from the second conserved V-encoded cysteine to the conserved J-encoded phenylalanine. Sequences without an unambiguous match to a single V gene segment were excluded from the earlier analysis of approximately 560 of the donors. An earlier analysis of fewer than 650 of the donors classified V segments as functional when productive rearrangements were above 56.7% and as segregating when the standard deviation between donors was above 5%. A statistical classification framework was built to diagnose cytomegalovirus status from the catalog of TCR beta chain sequences. In a later analysis, V and J genes were assigned by comparing TCR nucleotide sequences against IMGT/GENE-DB human TR gene sequences. In a later analysis, CDR3 sequences and most-parsimonious VDJ recombination scenarios were assigned using the TCRdist pipeline. In a later analysis, each TCR beta chain was defined by its CDR3 amino acid sequence together with its V-gene family, and reads without a unique V-gene family were excluded. In a later analysis, some 600 highly shared, low-generation-probability nucleotide sequences were removed to address suspected cross-contamination and a sequencing artifact. A later analysis calculated a clonal expansion index for each public chain from normalized within-repertoire ranks of inferred template counts. In a later analysis, generation probabilities were computed with a VDJ recombination model fitted to out-of-frame rearrangements, and the resulting probabilities were checked against IGoR. In a later analysis, TCR-TCR, TCR-HLA and TCR-CMV co-occurrence was scored with hypergeometric tests, and a repertoire-size bias correction was applied to TCR pairs. False discovery rates were estimated in a later analysis by permuting HLA or CMV assignments 20 times. A later analysis grouped co-occurring TCRs with DBSCAN, adding TCRdist sequence similarity when clustering within HLA-allele-positive subsets. Repertoires with fewer than 30,000 or more than 120,000 public chains, plus five repertoires with anomalous nucleotide sharing, were excluded from co-occurrence clustering. In its TCRdb copy, this immuneACCESS table keeps in-frame sequences only and misses some clones. Where compared with another copy, unresolved V genes explain less than half of these, and the others have no known cause. V, J and clone size are those of that table, while D and trimming were read from the DNA. In all, the sample holds a few hundred thousand clones, and 82% of those were seen once. The ten top clones hold more than 0.5% of the sample.

V loses 1 base of germline sequence and J loses 2 bases, and the interval between the two ends is 8 bases. CDR1 is given as SGHRS and CDR2 as YFSETQ, both from the germline V gene. There are 14 amino acids in the CDR3, from cysteine to phenylalanine inclusive. The CDR3 DNA has 42 bases and is translated from base 1. Source material: PBMCs. The chain is encoded by TRBV5-1 joined to TRBJ2-3; perhaps TRBD2 is the D gene, with 6 bases matching. The TCR originated in a woman between 40 and 50 years old in good health and CMV-seronegative. CDR3 sequence: CASSLRGITDTQYF. The DNA sequence is TGCGCCAGCAGCTTGCGGGGGATCACAGATACGCAGTATTTT.